This T cell receptor (beta chain) was retrieved from a study of T cells in localized non-small cell lung cancer (dated by TCRdb to between 2020 and 2021). Describing the broader study: Comparing tumors with uninvolved tumor-adjacent lungs, the study looked at the T cell repertoires of 236 patients with early-stage NSCLC. The cohort comprised around 240 treatment-naïve NSCLC patients with resected, localized lung tumors. Of the NSCLC patients, approximately 130 were male and approximately 110 were female, and the mean age was approximately 64 years. Study-wide findings and limitations: Of the top 100 tumor clones, a median of roughly 56 were detected in paired uninvolved adjacent lung; roughly 29 were also among that lung's top 100. Uninvolved tumor-adjacent lung showed the highest T cell clonality, higher than tumor, which suggests more focused antigenic responses in the adjacent lung. Because the study design was exploratory, TCR variables were selected using unadjusted p-values without false-discovery rate correction. Longer overall survival was associated with higher blood T cell density, whereas shorter survival was associated with higher adjacent-lung clonality. Because multi-region sequencing of the tumors was not done, intratumor heterogeneity could not be ruled out.

Points on this clone: Its antigen has not been determined. The sample holds no much larger clone one base away, and base qualities are not on file.

CDR1 and CDR2 (SEHNR, FQNEAQ) derive from the germline V gene (reference sequence). Between the V and J ends, shortened by 3 bases and 4 bases respectively, the junction contains 17 bases. Reading from cysteine to phenylalanine, the CDR3 counts 16 amino acids. CDR3 DNA is the only sequence kept; it has 48 bases, read in frame from the first base. TCR beta CDR3 regions were sequenced from DNA using the immunoSEQ Assay. The authors processed their data as follows. T cell density was computed as TCR beta template counts normalized to usable DNA estimated by amplifying housekeeping genes. Richness was estimated with the preseqR package, extrapolating to 400,000 templates for PBMC samples and 120,000 templates for tissue samples. Clonality was defined as one minus Pielou's evenness. Tissue-enriched TCRs were identified by differential abundance testing using productive amino-acid clonotypes, minimum total count 5 and alpha 0.1. The Jaccard Index and the Morisita Overlap Index were used to measure repertoire overlap between compartments. TCR beta CDR3s were clustered by GLIPH together with public tetramer-defined viral CDR3s, and at least three viral sequences plus V-gene enrichment were required for viral motifs. The immuneACCESS repertoire file appears here via TCRdb, limited to in-frame rearrangements. These files lack a portion of the clones; in checked studies, under half of the deficit traces to unresolved V genes, and the cause of the others is not known. Clone size and the V and J calls come from that table; the DNA yielded D and trimming. The sample records about 52,000 clones, 60% to 85% of which are singletons. Together, the top ten hold about 4.7% of the sample.

At diagnosis, peripheral blood, uninvolved tumor-adjacent lung and tumor were collected and were preserved as a mix of fresh-frozen and FFPE material. Blood samples were analyzed as peripheral blood mononuclear cells for TCR repertoire profiling. The V gene is TRBV7-9 and the J gene is TRBJ2-3; TRBD1 is a possible D gene, resting on 6 matching bases. Source: PBMCs, taken before any cancer treatment. The sequence was collected from a woman aged 35 to 75 with stage II lung adenocarcinoma. Here the CDR3 is given as CASSLATGRDADTQYF. The DNA sequence reads TGTGCCAGCAGCTTGGCCACAGGGAGAGACGCAGATACGCAGTATTTT.